This T cell receptor (beta chain) was sequenced for a study of T cells in Graves' hyperthyroidism and ophthalmopathy. General study findings and limits: Blood also held most thyroid clonotypes expanded beyond 0.001. In simple terms, a model built on 13 V-J features told ophthalmopathy apart from stable hyperthyroidism. The model made its ophthalmopathy prediction, and onset followed a median around 6.9 months later.

CDR1 is KGHDR, CDR2 SFDVKD, per germline. Trimming took off 3 bases at V and 3 bases at J, with 13 bases between the two ends. This CDR3 contains 16 residues. Amplified TCR beta CDR3 regions came from RNA transcripts. During a first-round RT-PCR of the TCR CDR3, the HTBI primer set was used. Using its own MiXCR run on the multiplex PCR reads, TCRdb lists one record per CDR3 protein. The sample holds just under 750,000 distinct CDR3 sequences, under 45% seen once. As regards this clonotype: The target antigen is unknown.

Source material: blood. The J gene is TRBJ2-2, the V gene TRBV24-1; D is ambiguous. The clonotype comes from a woman aged 40 to 50 with Graves' hyperthyroidism. The CDR3 nucleotides read TGTGCCACCAGTGATCCAAACCGTGCGGACACCGGGGAGCTGTTTTTT. Translation gives CATSDPNRADTGELFF.